This T cell receptor (beta chain) came from a study of control samples from healthy donors and cancer patients. The protocol was immunoSEQ multiplex PCR, while the TCRdb copy is restricted to in-frame clones and leaves out a portion. The sample holds about 170,000 clones; just over 85% are singletons and the top ten take around 5%. The sequence derives from a young woman in good health. Material: blood.

In DNA, the CDR3 is TGTGCCAGCAGCCGCGCTCCTCCCTCCGGGACAGGGCACTCTGGAAACACCATATATTTT. The encoded protein is CASSRAPPSGTGHSGNTIYF. This chain links TRBV7-6 with TRBJ1-3; 9 nucleotides align to TRBD1. Trimming removed 5 bases from V and 0 bases from J; junction bases left unmatched: 17. The CDR3 spans 20 residues. Germline V gives CDR1 SGHVS, CDR2 FNYEAQ.